One sample yielded the 6 T cell receptor beta chains listed below, sequenced in a study of T cell repertoires in cytomegalovirus infection. TCRdb re-analysed the reads in MiXCR, keeping a single row per CDR3 protein. Of 750,000 to 900,000 distinct CDR3 sequences in the sample, approximately 32% are singletons; the top ten hold approximately 14%. These receptors lack a known antigen. The sample consisted of cultured CD8+ T cells from PBMCs, taken from culture after CMV antigen stimulation. The receptors derive from a human donor in good health (CMV status not recorded). Some clones in this sample may be carry-over from other donors' samples.

The CDR3 bases are TGTGCCAGCAGCGGACGGACAGGACCGCATGAAGCTTTCTTT. Translating gives CASSGRTGPHEAFF. The chain has TRBV7-3 and TRBJ1-1, with 7 bases aligning to TRBD1. Germline CDR1 is SGHTA and CDR2 is FQGTGA. Trimming cost V 5 bases and J 7 bases; bases outside gene matches: 10. This CDR3 region has 14 residues. Full variable domain (missing parts from reference TRBV7-3 and TRBJ1-1): GAGVSQTPSNKVTEKGKYVELRCDPISGHTALYWYRQSLGQGPEFLIYFQGTGAADDSGLPNDRFFAVRPEGSVSTLKIQRTERGDSAVYLCASSGRTGPHEAFFGQGTRLTVV.

This clonotype was seen a few times. The genes are TRBV12-3 or TRBV12-4 and TRBJ1-1, with D possibly matching TRBD1 (6 bases). V lost 1 base and J lost 0, with 15 bases in between. This CDR3 contains 17 residues. This CDR3 reads CASSLGGLYLMNTEAFF. The CDR3 DNA is TGTGCCAGCAGTTTAGGGGGGCTCTACTTAATGAACACTGAAGCTTTCTTT.

Only a few counts were recorded for this clonotype. The genes are TRBV4-1 and TRBJ2-3; D unclear. The CDR3 loop spans 15 amino acids. The germline V and J ends were trimmed by 2 bases and 0 bases, with 9 bases remaining between them. The germline gives CDR1 MGHRA, CDR2 YSYEKL. The CDR3 DNA is TGCGCCAGCAGCCAAACGATAACAAGCACAGATACGCAGTATTTT. Translating gives CASSQTITSTDTQYF.

V is TRBV6-2 or TRBV6-3 and J is TRBJ1-4; no clear D gene. CDR3 length: 15 amino acids. V dropped 5 bases and J dropped 1 base, with 11 bases sitting between them. Germline values: CDR1 MNHEY, CDR2 SVGEGT. The CDR3 sequence is CASSIARQTNEKLFF. The CDR3 nucleotides read TGTGCCAGCAGTATCGCCCGGCAAACTAATGAAAAACTGTTTTTT.

This chain connects TRBV4-1 to TRBJ2-2, with 7 bases identical to TRBD1. With V trimmed by 9 bases and J by 4 bases, 5 bases remained unmatched. The CDR3 is made up of 13 amino acids. Germline V CDR1 and CDR2: MGHRA, YSYEKL. The CDR3: CASQGTATGELFF. In DNA form, the CDR3 reads TGCGCCAGTCAAGGGACAGCCACCGGGGAGCTGTTTTTT.

The V and J genes are TRBV27 and TRBJ1-1, with D hard to call. This CDR3 spans 13 amino acids. Between the trimmed V and J ends, which lost 8 bases and 0 bases, there was a span of 10 bases. Germline V gene sequence: CDR1 MNHEY, CDR2 SMNVEV (reference sequence). The CDR3 protein is CASRRRLNTEAFF. DNA for the CDR3: TGTGCCAGCCGAAGACGGCTGAACACTGAAGCTTTCTTT.